Listed below are T cell receptor beta chains from one sample, sequenced in a study of cytomegalovirus exposure and HLA in healthy donors. The protocol was immunoSEQ multiplex PCR, while the TCRdb copy is restricted to in-frame clones and leaves out a portion. The sample records about 180,000 clones, approximately 81% being singletons. Sequenced sample: PBMCs. Receptors were obtained from a female donor in good health and CMV-seronegative. Both conserved end residues are part of each CDR3. The order of the fields is V gene, J gene, CDR3 length, CDR3 protein.

>TRBV7-9|TRBJ1-2|14
CSSSPRTGGSGYTF
>TRBV19|TRBJ2-5|13
CASSRGQQETQYF
>TRBV7-3|TRBJ1-6|15
CASSLLAGIDSPLHF
>TRBV4-3|TRBJ1-1|15
CASSRRTGANTEAFF
>TRBV5-6|TRBJ1-1|15
CASSLAGALNTEAFF
>TRBV5-6|TRBJ2-3|18
CASSLVGPGLLGTDTQYF
>TRBV28|TRBJ2-1|14
CASSQDSRYNEQFF
>TRBV19|TRBJ2-2|14
CASSIRGLTGELFF
>TRBV28|TRBJ2-1|14
CASRSGGRYNEQFF
>TRBV4-3|TRBJ2-1|15
CASSPIGRGANEQFF
>TRBV6-1|TRBJ2-2|14
CASSAGPQTGELFF
>TRBV7-3|TRBJ2-7|13
CASSLGLGGEQYF
>TRBV6-6|TRBJ2-5|14
CASSRGTGQETQYF
>TRBV6-5|TRBJ1-1|14
CASSPQTGVTEAFF
>TRBV7-8|TRBJ1-1|15
CASSSRDGKNTEAFF
>TRBV10-1|TRBJ2-7|12
CASPLVGHEQYF
>TRBV5-5|TRBJ2-3|15
CASSSGQLSTDTQYF
>TRBV5-1|TRBJ2-3|15
CASSLAVTGTDTQYF
>TRBV7-2|TRBJ2-7|18
CATGAAGLAGTPAYEQYF
>TRBV7-3|TRBJ2-1|15
CASSSRAGGANEQFF
>TRBV5-1|TRBJ2-1|16
CASSLPGLASPNEQFF
>TRBV7-9|TRBJ1-2|13
CSSSSDREYGYTF
>TRBV28|TRBJ1-2|13
CATRRTANYGYTF